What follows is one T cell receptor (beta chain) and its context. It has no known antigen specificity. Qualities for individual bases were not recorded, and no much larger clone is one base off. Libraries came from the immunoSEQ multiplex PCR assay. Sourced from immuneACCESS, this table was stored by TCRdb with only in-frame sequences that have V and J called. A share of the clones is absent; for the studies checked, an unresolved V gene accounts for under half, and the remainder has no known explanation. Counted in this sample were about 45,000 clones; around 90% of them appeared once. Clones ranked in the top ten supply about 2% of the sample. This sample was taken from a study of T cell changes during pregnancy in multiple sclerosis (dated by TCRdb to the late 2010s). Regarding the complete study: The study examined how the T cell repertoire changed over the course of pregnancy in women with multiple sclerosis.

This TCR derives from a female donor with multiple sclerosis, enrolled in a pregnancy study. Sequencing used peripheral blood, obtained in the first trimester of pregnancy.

Here the CDR3 is given as CASSGLGQETNEKLFF. The nucleotides read TGTGCCAGCAGTGGCCTGGGACAGGAAACTAATGAAAAACTGTTTTTT. The sequence joins TRBV6-1 to TRBJ1-4, and 8 junctional nucleotides match TRBD1. Via the germline V gene, CDR1 is MNHNS and CDR2 SASEGT. The CDR3 starts with the cysteine, ends with the phenylalanine, and has 16 residues. Only the CDR3 part of the read is kept: 48 bases, read in frame from the first base. The V end gives up 4 bases and the J end 1 base, leaving 5 bases in the junction not matched to a gene.